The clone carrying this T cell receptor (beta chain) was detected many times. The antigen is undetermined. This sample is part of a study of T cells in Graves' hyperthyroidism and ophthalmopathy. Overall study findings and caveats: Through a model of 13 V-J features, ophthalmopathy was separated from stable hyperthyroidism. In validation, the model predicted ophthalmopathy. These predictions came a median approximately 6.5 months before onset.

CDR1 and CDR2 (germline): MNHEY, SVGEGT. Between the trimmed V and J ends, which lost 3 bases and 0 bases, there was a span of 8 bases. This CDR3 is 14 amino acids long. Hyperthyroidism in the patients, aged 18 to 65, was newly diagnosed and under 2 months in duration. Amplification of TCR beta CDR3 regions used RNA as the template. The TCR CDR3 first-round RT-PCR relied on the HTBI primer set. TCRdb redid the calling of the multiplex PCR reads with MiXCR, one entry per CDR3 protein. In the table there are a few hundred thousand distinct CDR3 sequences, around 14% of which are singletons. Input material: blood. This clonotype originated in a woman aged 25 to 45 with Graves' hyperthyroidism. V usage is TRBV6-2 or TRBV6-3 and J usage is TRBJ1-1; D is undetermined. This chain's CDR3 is CASSYGRLNTEAFF. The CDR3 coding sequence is TGTGCCAGCAGTTATGGACGACTGAACACTGAAGCTTTCTTT.